This TCR beta chain was recovered during a study of shared clonotypes between healthy human individuals. The repertoire was sequenced with immunoSEQ multiplex PCR; TCRdb's copy has only in-frame clones and lacks some. The sample has about 2.4 million clones; roughly 93% are singletons. The germline gives CDR1 KGHSH, CDR2 LQKENI. The CDR3 runs 14 residues. The clonotype was recovered from a man in his late teens or twenties in good health. Some clones in this sample may be carry-over from other donors' samples. The chain carries TRBV18 and TRBJ2-5; D possibly corresponds to TRBD1 (6 bases). The last part of the DNA fits TRBJ2-7 better; the J call may be wrong. Input material: naive CD4+ T cells from PBMCs. As for subset: CD45RA+ positively selected. CDR3 in DNA: TGTGCCAGCTCACCACTGGACAGTGCCTACGAGCAGTACTTC. This encodes CASSPLDSAYEQYF.